Listed below are T cell receptor beta chains from one sample, sequenced in a study of patients and donors after allogeneic stem cell transplantation. TCRdb processed the RT-PCR reads anew with MiXCR; each CDR3 protein has one entry. The table lists over 150,000 distinct CDR3 sequences, about 40% of them singletons. Sequenced sample: blood, either unsorted or a sorted T cell fraction (not recorded which). All receptors come from a human donor who was either an allogeneic HSCT recipient or a stem cell or donor lymphocyte infusion donor (not recorded which). It is not recorded whose cells these are; they may come from a transplant donor. Each CDR3 is given with its conserved first and last residue. Fields, in order: clone size, J gene, V gene, D gene, CDR3 protein, CDR3 DNA. D genes are given only for firm matches. The size field is filled for only some rows; it gives once, few, many or a size class.

. TRBJ1-2 TRBV7-3 TRBD1 CASSPTGFYGYTF TGTGCCAGCAGCCCGACAGGGTTCTATGGCTACACCTTC
. TRBJ2-1 TRBV12-3/TRBV12-4 TRBD1 CASSFTGDQGNEQFF TGTGCCAGCAGTTTCACAGGGGATCAGGGGAATGAGCAGTTCTTC
. TRBJ1-1 TRBV7-2 . CASRSSTALNTEAFF TGTGCCAGCAGGAGCTCGACAGCCCTCAACACTGAAGCTTTCTTT
. TRBJ2-7 TRBV4-2 TRBD2 CASSQVTGGDYEQYF TGTGCCAGCAGCCAAGTGACGGGGGGAGACTACGAGCAGTACTTC
few TRBJ1-1 TRBV12-3/TRBV12-4 TRBD1 CASSLGTGMNTEAFF TGTGCCAGCAGTTTGGGGACAGGAATGAACACTGAAGCTTTCTTT
. TRBJ1-1 TRBV7-6 . CASSFPMGMDTEAFF TGTGCCAGCAGCTTCCCCATGGGGATGGACACTGAAGCTTTCTTT
. TRBJ2-5 TRBV4-3 TRBD2 CASSQDPLAGGETQYF TGCGCCAGCAGCCAAGACCCACTAGCGGGAGGGGAGACCCAGTACTTC
. TRBJ2-3 TRBV27 . CASSFESSTDTQYF TGTGCCAGCAGTTTTGAGTCAAGCACAGATACGCAGTATTTT
. TRBJ2-7 TRBV27 . CASSLLGLNEQYF TGTGCCAGCAGTTTATTGGGGCTTAACGAGCAGTACTTC
few TRBJ1-1 TRBV6-5 TRBD1 CASSYRTRGRNTEAFF TGTGCCAGCAGTTACCGGACCAGGGGGAGGAACACTGAAGCTTTCTTT
few TRBJ2-1 TRBV4-3 TRBD2 CASSLSGTSALYNEQFF TGCGCCAGCAGCCTCTCGGGGACTAGTGCCCTCTACAATGAGCAGTTCTTC
. TRBJ2-2 TRBV6-2/TRBV6-3 . CASSPPSQAYTGELFF TGTGCCAGCAGTCCTCCGAGTCAGGCTTACACCGGGGAGCTGTTTTTT
few TRBJ2-3 TRBV29-1 TRBD2 CSVEDPRTVGGDTQYF TGCAGCGTTGAAGATCCCAGGACGGTCGGGGGGGATACGCAGTATTTT
once TRBJ2-4 TRBV6-5 . CASSYSQQAKNIQYF TGTGCCAGCAGTTACTCGCAGCAAGCCAAAAACATTCAGTACTTC
. TRBJ1-5 TRBV29-1 TRBD1 CSAGTENQPQHF TGCAGCGCCGGGACAGAAAATCAGCCCCAGCATTTT
few TRBJ1-5 TRBV15 . CATRDKDSNQPQHF TGTGCCACCCGTGACAAAGATAGCAATCAGCCCCAGCATTTT
. TRBJ1-5 TRBV28 . CASRFLDLRQPQHF TGTGCCAGCAGATTCTTGGACCTCAGGCAGCCCCAGCATTTT
. TRBJ1-1 TRBV7-2 . CASSPYPDSGLEAFF TGTGCCAGCAGCCCCTACCCGGACAGTGGCCTTGAAGCTTTCTTT
few TRBJ2-5 TRBV27 . CASSLSIRLETQYF TGTGCCAGCAGTTTATCGATACGGCTAGAGACCCAGTACTTC
. TRBJ2-3 TRBV7-2 . CASSLDVLERHTDTQYF TGTGCCAGCAGCTTAGACGTACTGGAACGGCACACAGATACGCAGTATTTT
. TRBJ1-4 TRBV12-3/TRBV12-4 . CASRRAGNEKLFF TGTGCCAGCAGAAGGGCCGGCAATGAAAAACTGTTTTTT
. TRBJ1-5 TRBV20-1 TRBD1 CSARWSQGDQPQHF TGCAGTGCTAGATGGTCCCAGGGGGATCAGCCCCAGCATTTT
. TRBJ2-3 TRBV9 TRBD1 CASSVDRGGTDTQYF TGTGCCAGCAGCGTAGACAGGGGCGGGACAGATACGCAGTATTTT
few TRBJ1-1 TRBV5-1 . CASSSSGLNTEAFF TGCGCCAGCAGCTCCTCAGGTCTGAACACTGAAGCTTTCTTT
few TRBJ2-2 TRBV6-5 . CASSYGAENTGELFF TGTGCCAGCAGTTACGGAGCGGAAAACACCGGGGAGCTGTTTTTT
. TRBJ1-1 TRBV6-2/TRBV6-3 TRBD1 CASREGDRENTEAFF TGTGCCAGCAGGGAAGGGGACAGAGAGAACACTGAAGCTTTCTTT
. TRBJ2-5 TRBV4-2 . CASSQASGSGGETQYF TGTGCCAGCAGCCAAGCGTCTGGTAGCGGAGGAGAGACCCAGTACTTC
. TRBJ2-1 TRBV29-1 . CSVGLGSYNEQFF TGCAGCGTTGGGCTGGGATCCTACAATGAGCAGTTCTTC
. TRBJ2-1 TRBV20-1 . CSASGRRVGNEQFF TGCAGTGCTAGCGGCAGACGGGTGGGCAATGAGCAGTTCTTC
. TRBJ2-3 TRBV5-1 . CASSLTTTTDTQYF TGCGCCAGCAGCTTGACTACGACCACAGATACGCAGTATTTT
many TRBJ1-5 TRBV7-2 TRBD1 CASSSSWTGGQPQHF TGTGCCAGCAGCTCTTCTTGGACAGGGGGGCAGCCCCAGCATTTT
few TRBJ1-1 TRBV6-5 . CASSARSEAFF TGTGCCAGCAGTGCCCGCAGTGAAGCTTTCTTT
. TRBJ1-3 TRBV5-6 . CASSLGTIGNTIYF TGTGCCAGCAGCCTGGGGACAATAGGAAACACCATATATTTT
. TRBJ1-1 TRBV12-3/TRBV12-4 . CASSLGGFTEAFF TGTGCCAGCAGTTTAGGGGGGTTCACTGAAGCTTTCTTT
. TRBJ1-4 TRBV29-1 . CSAAPFTDATNEKLFF TGCAGCGCTGCCCCTTTCACAGATGCAACTAATGAAAAACTGTTTTTT
once TRBJ2-1 TRBV29-1 TRBD2 CSVKTSEGSRQFF TGCAGCGTGAAAACTAGCGAGGGATCGCGACAGTTCTTC
once TRBJ1-2 TRBV18 . CASSPDGGARLAYGYTF TGTGCCAGCTCACCGGACGGGGGCGCAAGGTTAGCCTATGGCTACACCTTC
few TRBJ2-1 TRBV5-1 TRBD2 CASSPNPTSGRYNEQFF TGCGCCAGCAGCCCTAACCCGACTAGCGGGAGGTACAATGAGCAGTTCTTC
. TRBJ2-1 TRBV7-6 TRBD2 CASSLEIKASGINEQFF TGTGCCAGCAGCTTAGAGATCAAGGCTAGCGGGATCAATGAGCAGTTCTTC
few TRBJ1-5 TRBV7-2 . CASSTDISNQPQHF TGTGCCAGCAGCACGGACATCAGCAATCAGCCCCAGCATTTT
. TRBJ1-1 TRBV29-1 . CSVWGTIAGDTEAFF TGCAGCGTTTGGGGAACTATAGCAGGAGACACTGAAGCTTTCTTT
. TRBJ1-2 TRBV2 TRBD1 CASSEAGGNYGYTF TGTGCCAGCAGTGAGGCAGGGGGGAACTATGGCTACACCTTC
once TRBJ2-7 TRBV20-1 . CSASRGEQGYEQYF TGCAGTGCTTCAAGGGGGGAGCAGGGCTACGAGCAGTACTTC
. TRBJ2-6 TRBV12-3/TRBV12-4 . CASSLLSPSGANVLTF TGTGCCAGCAGTTTACTTTCGCCCTCTGGGGCCAACGTCCTGACTTTC
. TRBJ1-1 TRBV7-6 . CASGWEREGNTEAFF TGTGCCAGCGGCTGGGAACGAGAGGGCAACACTGAAGCTTTCTTT
. TRBJ1-2 TRBV29-1 TRBD1 CSVEWSAGGGYTF TGCAGCGTTGAATGGTCGGCAGGGGGAGGCTACACCTTC
. TRBJ2-2 TRBV29-1 . CSVEGHTTGELFF TGCAGCGTTGAGGGACACACCACCGGGGAGCTGTTTTTT
once TRBJ1-5 TRBV3-1 . CASSHGNRSELNQPQHF TGTGCCAGCAGCCACGGGAACCGGTCGGAGCTCAATCAGCCCCAGCATTTT
. TRBJ2-3 TRBV12-3/TRBV12-4 . CASPPALKGPTDTQYF TGTGCCAGCCCCCCGGCCCTCAAGGGGCCCACAGATACGCAGTATTTT
few TRBJ1-5 TRBV12-3/TRBV12-4 . CASSLSALNSWDNSNQPQHF TGTGCCAGCAGTCTCTCCGCCCTTAACTCATGGGATAACAGCAATCAGCCCCAGCATTTT
. TRBJ1-5 TRBV25-1 . CASSEWAGDGNQPQHF TGTGCCAGCAGTGAATGGGCAGGGGATGGCAATCAGCCCCAGCATTTT
. TRBJ2-1 TRBV7-2 . CASSFPDYNEQFF TGTGCCAGCAGCTTCCCCGACTACAATGAGCAGTTCTTC
. TRBJ1-6 TRBV2 . CASNVGSPLHF TGTGCCAGCAACGTAGGTTCACCCCTCCACTTT
. TRBJ2-7 TRBV29-1 . CSVSGPLSYEQYF TGCAGCGTTTCAGGCCCACTCTCCTACGAGCAGTACTTC
few TRBJ1-2 TRBV12-3/TRBV12-4 . CASSSPQIYGYTF TGTGCCAGCAGTTCCCCTCAAATATATGGCTACACCTTC
. TRBJ2-1 TRBV3-1 . CASSRSGESEQFF TGTGCCAGCAGCCGCTCGGGAGAGTCGGAGCAGTTCTTC
. TRBJ1-1 TRBV7-9 . CASSLGRQVTTEAFF TGTGCCAGCAGCCTCGGACGACAGGTTACCACTGAAGCTTTCTTT
few TRBJ1-3 TRBV14 . CASSQERLKISGNTIYF TGTGCCAGCAGCCAAGAACGGTTGAAGATCTCTGGAAACACCATATATTTT
. TRBJ2-1 TRBV5-1 TRBD2 CASSPGLAGGHNEQFF TGCGCCAGCAGCCCGGGACTAGCGGGAGGGCACAATGAGCAGTTCTTC